This TCR beta chain was sequenced for a study of beta chain features in type 1 diabetes (dated by TCRdb to 2017 to 2018). Study-wide context: Mean age, gender distribution, total cell number and subset yield did not differ between patients and healthy donors. A total of roughly 100 million sorted cells were examined across all samples, and RNA yield correlated strongly with the number of cells per subset. Regulatory and stem cell-like memory subsets were obtained from only 8 patients and roughly 8 healthy donors, while naive and central memory subsets were obtained from all 28 donors. In the study, TCRB repertoires of sorted circulating CD4+ T cell subsets from recently diagnosed type 1 diabetes patients were compared with those of matched healthy donors. Overall study results and their limits: Shorter templates might be favored by PCR, yet because patient and control samples were amplified and corrected together, any such skew would affect both groups equally. The naive, central memory and regulatory TCRB repertoires appeared to resemble one another more closely among patients than among healthy donors. Because the HLA sub-analyses included only small numbers of individuals, any influence of HLA type on TCRB rearrangement was left unresolved. A moderate but significant shortening of TCRB CDR3 length was observed in type 1 diabetes patients in all four CD4+ subsets. Because cDNA was sequenced instead of genomic DNA, highly expressing activated cells could be over-represented, though the groups showed no difference in activation or CD3 levels. Fewer insertions and more nucleotide deletions at VDJ recombination sites were observed in patients with type 1 diabetes, implying thymic rearrangement abnormalities.

The High Capacity cDNA Reverse Transcription Kit was used to reverse transcribe all of the isolated RNA, meaning that expressed TCRB transcripts were what got sequenced. Deep immunoSEQ sequencing was performed on naive, central memory and regulatory T cell samples, with an average of approximately 4 million total reads per sample. Sorted cells were lysed in RLT buffer, and RNA was extracted using DNase-treated RNeasy Micro or Mini kits according to cell number. To prevent cross-contamination, each cell subset was processed individually, whereas patient and healthy donor samples were processed jointly. TCRB sequences were amplified from cDNA with the immunoSEQ multiplex PCR, producing 87-bp fragments spanning the CDR3 region. The amplicons were sequenced using the Illumina HiSeq platform. As for how the authors treated the data: PCR bias was computationally corrected using synthetic template baselines, reads within Hamming distance 2 were collapsed, and singletons that could not be merged were discarded. Reads were aligned to IMGT to assign V, D and J genes, CDR3 length, and insertions or deletions at six rearrangement sites. Clonotype counts were normalized to sorted cell number within each subset before computing true diversity and Gini coefficients with the tcR R package. Repertoire sharing was quantified using the overlap coefficient calculated on TCRB nucleotide sequences. Out-of-frame TCRB sequences from naive cells were analyzed as a proxy for the pre-selection repertoire. Held by TCRdb, this immuneACCESS table contains in-frame sequences only and omits some clones. Under half of the omission traces to an unresolved V gene where checked; the cause of the rest is unknown. That table furnishes V, J and clone size, whereas the DNA furnished D and trimming. The table for this sample lists hundreds of thousands of clones; about an eighth of them were counted only once. The ten biggest clones cover about 0.02% of the sample.

In the case of this clone: It lacks a known antigen. No per-base quality is available; no much larger clone lies one base away.

CDR1 is given as MNHNY and CDR2 as SVGAGI, both from the germline V gene (reference sequence). Trimming leaves V shorter by 3 bases and J shorter by 1 base, with the junction holding 8 bases beyond the gene matches. Including cysteine and phenylalanine, the CDR3 has 16 amino acids. The retained sequence is limited to the CDR3, 48 bases, with the frame set at the first base. Each donor gave one peripheral blood draw, averaging about 120 mL, which was collected into heparinised tubes. A BD FACSAria II was used to sort naive, central memory, regulatory and stem cell-like memory CD4+ T cells with a panel that included CD45RO, CCR7, CD25, CD127, CD95 and CD27. All sorted populations exceeded 95% purity. PBMCs were isolated immediately by Lymphoprep density gradient centrifugation and stained directly without culture. To minimize batch effects, samples were stained and sorted in pairs, one healthy donor with one patient per experiment.

This TCR came from a man between 18 and 35 years old with type 1 diabetes. Rearrangement joined TRBV6-6 to TRBJ1-1, with TRBD1 matching 7 junction bases. The sample consisted of naive CD4+ T cells from blood. Sample cell subset or site, as interpreted from the label and publication: true naive CD4+ T cells. The DNA reads as follows: TGTGCCAGCAGTTATTACAGGGGAGTGGGGAACACTGAAGCTTTCTTT. This is translated as CASSYYRGVGNTEAFF.